This paragraph reports one TCR beta chain. Its target is not known. The protocol was immunoSEQ multiplex PCR, while the TCRdb copy is restricted to in-frame clones and leaves out a portion. The sample contains around 34,000 clones, more than 85% of which appear only once. The data are from a study of monozygotic twins with cystic fibrosis. Study observations and caveats: Median Simpson clonality of approximately 0.0091 suggested naive T cells predominated.

Sequencing was carried out using blood. The TCR was taken from a girl aged 2-10 years with cystic fibrosis.

The CDR3 DNA reads as TGTGCCAGCAGCCTCTCAGGTTACAATGAGCAGTTCTTC. Translating gives CASSLSGYNEQFF. V gene TRBV7-9 combines with J gene TRBJ2-1; D is ambiguous. This CDR3 comprises 13 residues. Germline assignment: CDR1 SEHNR and CDR2 FQNEAQ (reference sequence). Trimming pared 5 bases from V and 4 bases from J, leaving 9 bases between. The full variable domain, its missing parts supplied by reference TRBV7-9 and TRBJ2-1, is DTGVSQNPRHKITKRGQNVTFRCDPISEHNRLYWYRQTLGQGPEFLTYFQNEAQLEKSRLLSDRFSAERPKGSFSTLEIQRTEQGDSAMYLCASSLSGYNEQFFGPGTRLTVL.